The entry that follows covers one TCR beta chain sequence. Methods used by the authors: Reference gene primer amplification yielded estimated nucleated cell counts. Generated by immunoSEQ multiplex PCR, the TCRdb table keeps only in-frame clones and is missing some. That table furnishes V, J and clone size, whereas the DNA furnished D and trimming. The sample consists of 300,000 to 350,000 clones, 88% of them appearing once. The germline V gene has CDR1 LNHDA and CDR2 SQIVND (reference sequence). The CDR3 sequence is 15 residues long. V was clipped by 3 bases and J by 0 bases, with 8 bases between them. The sample comes from a study of blood T cell repertoires in COVID-19. For the study at large: There were acute and convalescent COVID-19 samples, and they came from the United States, Italy and Spain. Sources were T cells, B-cell-depleted T cells, or PBMCs; the material itself was cDNA or gDNA.

Patients of the Seattle cohort, enrolled during active infection, were followed longitudinally. The rearrangement joins TRBV19 to TRBJ1-4; tentatively, D is TRBD1 (5 bases). This sequence originates from a woman aged 70 to 79 with COVID-19, enrolled during active disease. The material sequenced was peripheral blood. This CDR3 is CASSIGAATNEKLFF. The CDR3 bases are TGTGCCAGTAGTATTGGGGCCGCAACTAATGAAAAACTGTTTTTT.